This T cell receptor beta chain originates from a study of shared clonotypes between healthy human individuals. Findings and limits, study-wide: The low donor count limited represented genetic and exposure-history diversity.

Nashville, Tennessee was home to all donors, each a Caucasian adult. CD45RA+ naive and CD45RA-negative memory subsets were separated from CD4+ cells. Note on this clone: Its antigen is not known.

The germline V gene encodes CDR1 MGHDK and CDR2 SYGVNS. V trimming: 3 bases; J trimming: 8 bases; junction bases outside the gene matches: 7. The length of the CDR3 is 14 residues. Clones were read by immunoSEQ multiplex PCR, and TCRdb kept only the in-frame ones, dropping some. The data contain about 1.1 million clones, more than 75% of them seen just once; the ten biggest clones take up 0.4% to 0.55%. The origin of this receptor is a man aged 18-30 years in good health. Some clones in this sample may be carry-over from other donors' samples. This chain joins TRBV25-1 and TRBJ1-2, with 9 positions matching TRBD1. What was sequenced was memory CD4+ T cells from PBMCs. As to subset: CD45RA-negative fraction. The CDR3 is CASSEPGQGFGYTF. CDR3 nucleotides: TGTGCCAGCAGTGAGCCGGGACAGGGCTTCGGCTACACCTTC.